The clone carrying this TCR beta chain occurred a few times. The antigen is not known. These data originate in a study of T cells after yellow fever vaccination. Study-wide context: SMART-Seq v4 Ultra Low Input prepared the low-cell-number fractions.

TCRdb reprocessed the 5' RACE reads via MiXCR and lists one record per CDR3 protein. In the table there are 350,000 to 550,000 distinct CDR3 sequences, around 20% of which are singletons. Findings and limits, study-wide: The bulk population could contribute abundant contaminating clonotypes to FACS-sorted repertoires.

The TCR originated in a young man who received the YFV17D yellow fever vaccine. This specimen consisted of PBMCs, obtained before the yellow fever booster vaccination.

The CDR3 loop is CASSFDRAFTGELFF. The CDR3 DNA reads as TGTGCCAGCAGCTTCGACAGGGCCTTCACCGGGGAGCTGTTTTTT. The V call is TRBV7-6, the J call TRBJ2-2; 7 bases map to TRBD1. The germline CDR1 and CDR2 sequences are SGHVS and FNYEAQ. This CDR3 contains 15 residues. V gave up 3 bases and J gave up 4 bases; unmatched junction bases: 5.